These T cell receptor beta chains were read from a single sample in a study of neurological immune-mediated disorders. TCRdb independently ran MiXCR on the 5' RACE reads; one entry per CDR3 protein. The sample records tens of thousands of distinct CDR3 sequences, approximately 15% being singletons. Material for sequencing was PBMCs. All receptors come from a man in his 70s in good health. The CDR3 runs from the conserved cysteine through the conserved F or W. Fields, in order: J gene, CDR3 length, D gene, clone size, V gene, CDR3 DNA, CDR3 protein. The D gene is left open where the match is weak. Clone size, where shown, is once, few, many, or a class for clones that have expanded.

>TRBJ2-7|14|.|many|TRBV7-2
TGTGCCAGCAGATTACAGGGATTCTCCTACGAGCAGTACTTC
CASRLQGFSYEQYF
>TRBJ2-5|13|TRBD1|many|TRBV12-5
TGTGCTAGTGGTCACGGGACAGGGTACACCCAGTACTTC
CASGHGTGYTQYF
>TRBJ2-6|18|.|many|TRBV9
TGTGCCAGCAGCACCCTCGGGGTGGAGAGCTCTGGGGCCAACGTCCTGACTTTC
CASSTLGVESSGANVLTF
>TRBJ1-2|14|.|many|TRBV7-9
TGTGCCAGCAGCTCGGAGGGACTGCTCTATGGCTACACCTTC
CASSSEGLLYGYTF
>TRBJ2-1|14|.|medium-sized|TRBV10-3
TGTGCCATCAGTGATACGGGACGGAACAATGAGCAGTTCTTC
CAISDTGRNNEQFF
>TRBJ2-5|13|TRBD1|many|TRBV20-1
TGCAGTGCTTTTTCGGACAGGGGAGAGACCCAGTACTTC
CSAFSDRGETQYF
>TRBJ2-3|13|.|many|TRBV10-3
TGTGCCATCAGTGCGCCCCGCACAGATACGCAGTATTTT
CAISAPRTDTQYF
>TRBJ2-1|16|.|once|TRBV28
TGTGCCAGCAGCCCACCCCGGTATTTTAGAAGTACTGAGCAGTTCTTC
CASSPPRYFRSTEQFF
>TRBJ1-4|16|TRBD1|many|TRBV15
TGTGCCACCCGGACAGGGAGATTCGCAACTAATGAAAAACTGTTTTTT
CATRTGRFATNEKLFF
>TRBJ2-7|13|TRBD1|many|TRBV20-1
TGCAGTGCTTCTACAGGGGGACACTACGAGCAGTACTTC
CSASTGGHYEQYF
>TRBJ1-4|15|.|many|TRBV27
TGTGCCAGCAGTTTAGGAGGCAGGGGTCTGGAAAAACTGTTTTTT
CASSLGGRGLEKLFF
>TRBJ2-7|15|TRBD1|many|TRBV5-1
TGCGCCAGCAGCTTACTCCGGGACAGGGCCTACGAGCAGTACTTC
CASSLLRDRAYEQYF
>TRBJ2-7|13|.|many|TRBV6-2/TRBV6-3
TGTGCCAGCCGAACACCTCTGGACTACGAGCAGTACTTC
CASRTPLDYEQYF
>TRBJ2-3|18|TRBD2|once|TRBV5-1
TGCGCCAGAAGCGTAGACCTAGTACTAGCGGGGATCACAGATACGCAGTATTTT
CARSVDLVLAGITDTQYF
>TRBJ2-7|13|.|many|TRBV12-3/TRBV12-4
TGTGCCAGCAGACCAGGCGGGCTCGGGGAGCAGTACTTC
CASRPGGLGEQYF
>TRBJ1-6|13|.|many|TRBV9
TGTGCCAGCAGCGTAGAATGGAGGTCACCCCTCCACTTT
CASSVEWRSPLHF
>TRBJ2-7|15|TRBD2|many|TRBV4-1
TGCGCCAGCAGCCAAGTAGCGGGGGGTTCCTACGAGCAGTACTTC
CASSQVAGGSYEQYF
>TRBJ1-1|16|.|many|TRBV6-5
TGTGCCAGCAGTTACTCGATGTTTTTGGAAGGCACTGAAGCTTTCTTT
CASSYSMFLEGTEAFF
>TRBJ1-1|14|TRBD1|many|TRBV5-1
TGCGCCAGCAACGACAGGGGGCTGAACACTGAAGCTTTCTTT
CASNDRGLNTEAFF
>TRBJ2-2|17|TRBD2|many|TRBV7-2
TGTGCCAGCAGCCCTCCTAGCGGGGGGGCTAGTCCCGGGGAGCTGTTTTTT
CASSPPSGGASPGELFF
>TRBJ2-1|15|.|many|TRBV7-9
TGTGCCAGCAGTCTCATACCGGGACCTTACAATGAGCAGTTCTTC
CASSLIPGPYNEQFF
>TRBJ2-6|16|.|.|TRBV5-1
TGCGCCAGCAGGAGGGACGGAATCTCTGGGGCCAACGTCCTGACTTTC
CASRRDGISGANVLTF
>TRBJ2-3|17|TRBD2|many|TRBV20-1
TGCAGTGCTAGAGAGGCTCTAGCGGACCCCAACACAGATACGCAGTATTTT
CSAREALADPNTDTQYF
>TRBJ2-5|13|.|many|TRBV7-2
TGTGCCAGCAGCTTAGGGGGGCTGGAGACCCAGTACTTC
CASSLGGLETQYF
>TRBJ2-7|14|.|many|TRBV28
TGTGCCAGCAGACCGCCGGGACCCTTCTACGAGCAGTACTTC
CASRPPGPFYEQYF
>TRBJ2-3|16|TRBD1|many|TRBV24-1
TGTGCCACCAGTGATTCGCCGACAGGGTGGACAGATACGCAGTATTTT
CATSDSPTGWTDTQYF
>TRBJ2-2|13|.|.|TRBV2
TGTGCCAGCAACAGGGAGAAAACCGGGGAGCTGTTTTTT
CASNREKTGELFF
>TRBJ2-3|14|TRBD1|many|TRBV5-8
TGTGCCAGCAGCTTAGGACAGGTCACAGATACGCAGTATTTT
CASSLGQVTDTQYF
>TRBJ1-6|15|TRBD1|.|TRBV3-1
TGTGCCAGCAGCAAACAGACAGGGGGCAGGTCACCCCTCCACTTT
CASSKQTGGRSPLHF
>TRBJ1-5|13|.|many|TRBV6-5
TGTGCCAGCAGTTACAACCAGGGCCAGCCCCAGCATTTT
CASSYNQGQPQHF
>TRBJ2-7|14|.|.|TRBV4-1
TGCGCCAGCAGCCAGACTCTAGCAGGAGACGAGCAGTACTTC
CASSQTLAGDEQYF
>TRBJ1-1|12|TRBD1|many|TRBV29-1
TGCAGCGTTACGAGACAGGGGCGTGAAGCTTTCTTT
CSVTRQGREAFF
>TRBJ2-7|15|.|many|TRBV5-5
TGTGCCAGCAGCTTGCGAACAGGGAGCTCCTACGAGCAGTACTTC
CASSLRTGSSYEQYF
>TRBJ1-2|14|.|many|TRBV6-1
TGTGCCAGCAGTGAGGGCAGCGCTTACTATGGCTACACCTTC
CASSEGSAYYGYTF
>TRBJ1-1|16|.|.|TRBV5-1
TGCGCCAGCAGCCGTGCCATCGACCGCCGGAACACTGAAGCTTTCTTT
CASSRAIDRRNTEAFF
>TRBJ1-5|15|.|many|TRBV12-3/TRBV12-4
TGTGCCAGCAGCTTGGACACAAATAGCAATCAGCCCCAGCATTTT
CASSLDTNSNQPQHF
>TRBJ1-1|11|.|few|TRBV2
TGTGCCACCCAGGGTAACACTGAAGCTTTCTTT
CATQGNTEAFF
>TRBJ1-1|16|TRBD1|many|TRBV5-6
TGTGCCAGCAGCTCGGGACAGGGGTACGTGAACACTGAAGCTTTCTTT
CASSSGQGYVNTEAFF
>TRBJ1-4|16|.|many|TRBV20-1
TGCAGTGCTAGAGTTTGGGCAGGGGCGGGTAATGAAAAACTGTTTTTT
CSARVWAGAGNEKLFF
>TRBJ1-3|14|.|many|TRBV5-1
TGCGCCAGCAGCTTGGCAGGGCCCGGAAACACCATATATTTT
CASSLAGPGNTIYF
>TRBJ1-2|14|.|many|TRBV2
TGTGCCAGCAGTGAACAGGGATATGGGGATGGCTACACCTTC
CASSEQGYGDGYTF
>TRBJ1-2|12|.|many|TRBV28
TGTGCCAGCAGCTTCTGGGGAAATGGCTACACCTTC
CASSFWGNGYTF
>TRBJ1-4|16|.|many|TRBV18
TGTGCCAGCTCCCCCGGGACAAGGATTTGGGCTGAAAAACTGTTTTTT
CASSPGTRIWAEKLFF
>TRBJ2-3|11|.|many|TRBV25-1
TGTGCCAGCATCGGGCCTTATACGCAGTATTTT
CASIGPYTQYF
>TRBJ1-3|16|.|many|TRBV21-1
TGTGCCAGCAGCCCCCGGGGAACTAGCTCTGGAAACACCATATATTTT
CASSPRGTSSGNTIYF
>TRBJ2-5|13|.|many|TRBV11-1
TGTGCCAGCAGCTTACTTCGGGGGGAGACCCAGTACTTC
CASSLLRGETQYF
>TRBJ2-7|14|TRBD2|.|TRBV5-4
TGTGCCAGCAGGCCTGGGACTAGGATACACGAGCAGTACTTC
CASRPGTRIHEQYF
>TRBJ1-5|15|.|many|TRBV10-3
TGTGCCATCAGTGAGTCATCGGGGGTGTATCAGCCCCAGCATTTT
CAISESSGVYQPQHF
>TRBJ2-2|15|.|.|TRBV20-1
TGCAGTGCTAGAGATTCTGATGTTGTCACCGGGGAGCTGTTTTTT
CSARDSDVVTGELFF
>TRBJ2-3|15|.|many|TRBV6-5
TGTGCCAGCAGCATAAGGGACGCCAGCACAGATACGCAGTATTTT
CASSIRDASTDTQYF
>TRBJ1-1|18|TRBD1|.|TRBV7-9
TGTGCCAGCAGCTCTAAAACGGGACAGGGTCACATGAGCACTGAAGCTTTCTTT
CASSSKTGQGHMSTEAFF
>TRBJ2-1|15|.|few|TRBV7-2
TGTGCCAGCAGCTCCCCGACAGGTGCCCCCAATGAGCAGTTCTTC
CASSSPTGAPNEQFF
>TRBJ2-3|17|.|many|TRBV5-5
TGTGCCACCTCACTGAGAGTAGGGCCGGGGGGCACAGATACGCAGTATTTT
CATSLRVGPGGTDTQYF
>TRBJ2-5|14|TRBD1|many|TRBV29-1
TGCAGCGTGGGGGACAGGGAATTTAAAGAGACCCAGTACTTC
CSVGDREFKETQYF